This TCR beta chain was recorded in a study of T-cell reconstitution after alpha-beta-depleted transplantation in children. Overall study findings and caveats: About two months after transplant, alpha-beta T cells reportedly came from several hundred expanded graft clones. After one year, T-cell counts and TCRbeta diversity mostly came from new T cells. Some patients showed high day-60 TCRbeta diversity, which derived from surviving recipient T cells and thymic progenitors.

The table lists this clonotype with many counts. The antigen is not known. The CDR3 has 13 residues. Per germline, CDR1 KGHDR and CDR2 SFDVKD. V shed 3 bases and J shed 2 bases, with 7 bases lying between them. For TCRbeta, the library was prepared with unique molecular identifiers. TCRdb recomputed calls from the PCR reads with MiXCR, one row per CDR3 protein. This table has 5,500 to 8,500 distinct CDR3 sequences, around 5% appearing once. The receptor was derived from a child younger than two who had a stem cell transplant for acute myeloid leukemia, so the T cells may come from the graft donor. Material: PBMCs, mostly from graft donor cells, obtained 180 days after TCRalphabeta/CD19-depleted stem cell transplant. The chain recombines TRBV24-1 with TRBJ2-7, with D uncertain. CDR3 loop: CATSDRNPYEQYF. The DNA of the CDR3 is TGTGCCACCAGTGATCGGAATCCCTACGAGCAGTACTTC.